These 23 T cell receptor beta chains originate from one sample sequenced in a study of blood T cell repertoires in COVID-19. The method was immunoSEQ multiplex PCR; TCRdb's version includes in-frame clones alone and lacks a portion of them. Of a few hundred thousand clones listed, about 85% were seen once; the top ten hold roughly 6.7%. Specimen: PBMCs or T cells enriched from blood (not recorded which). The receptor source for this set is a woman aged 50 to 60 who had been exposed to COVID-19.

In DNA, the CDR3 is TGTGCCAGCAGGACAGTTAAGCAGAATTCACCCCTCCACTTT. This sequence encodes CASRTVKQNSPLHF. V and J are TRBV11-2 and TRBJ1-6, with TRBD1 as a possible D gene (5 bases). V was shortened by 6 bases and J by 7 bases, with 13 bases between the two germline ends. Germline CDR1 reads SGHAT; CDR2 reads FQNNGV. CDR3 length: 14 amino acids.

The gene calls are TRBV6-5 and TRBJ1-1, with TRBD1 identical over 8 bases. The CDR3 is made up of 14 amino acids. The germline CDR1 and CDR2 sequences are MNHEY and SVGAGI. V gave up 1 base and J gave up 5 bases; unmatched junction bases: 3. CDR3 DNA sequence: TGTGCCAGCAGTTACTTGGGACAGGTGACTGAAGCTTTCTTT. Its translation is CASSYLGQVTEAFF.

The J gene is TRBJ2-3, the V gene TRBV7-9, with D possibly TRBD1 on 6 matching bases. The V gene's germline CDR1 is SEHNR and CDR2 FQNEAQ (reference sequence). The CDR3 loop spans 16 amino acids. V was shortened by 0 bases and J by 1 base, with 11 bases between the two germline ends. In DNA form, the CDR3 reads TGTGCCAGCAGCTTAGCGTTCAGGGGTCGCACAGATACGCAGTATTTT. Amino acids: CASSLAFRGRTDTQYF.

This clone was seen ten or more times. This chain connects TRBV29-1 to TRBJ2-3, with 8 bases aligning to TRBD2. V shed 1 base and J 3 bases; nucleotides not matched to a gene: 9. The CDR3 contains 16 residues. Germline V gene data show CDR1 as SQVTM and CDR2 as ANQGSEA. CDR3 DNA: TGCAGCGTTGAAGTCGAGAGCGGGGGAAGAACAGATACGCAGTATTTT. Translated: CSVEVESGGRTDTQYF.

The chain uses TRBV5-1 and TRBJ2-2; D may be TRBD2 (5 bases). There are 18 residues in the CDR3. The germline V gene encodes CDR1 SGHRS and CDR2 YFSETQ. The V end lost 0 bases, the J end lost 2 bases, and 17 bases lay between the germline ends. The CDR3, as DNA: TGCGCCAGCAGCTTGGGAATCGGAGGCAGAATAAACACCGGGGAGCTGTTTTTT. As protein: CASSLGIGGRINTGELFF.

This clone came up a few times. This chain joins TRBV6-1 and TRBJ1-2; D gene unclear. This CDR3 is built from 12 residues. Germline values: CDR1 MNHNS, CDR2 SASEGT. V was shortened by 2 bases and J by 5 bases, with 6 bases between the two germline ends. Here the CDR3 reads CASSEIEYGYTF. In DNA form, the CDR3 reads TGTGCCAGCAGTGAAATCGAGTATGGCTACACCTTC.

This clone was detected only once. This chain connects TRBV6-5 to TRBJ1-1; D may be TRBD1 (5 bases). This CDR3 spans 15 amino acids. The V gene lost 6 bases and the J gene lost 1 base, with 15 bases spanning the gap. Germline assignment: CDR1 MNHEY and CDR2 SVGAGI. In nucleotides, the CDR3 is TGTGCCAGCAGGCGATTCAGGGATACGAACACTGAAGCTTTCTTT. This codes for CASRRFRDTNTEAFF.

The chain employs TRBV5-4 and TRBJ1-1, with D unresolved. Germline V gives CDR1 SGHNT, CDR2 YYREEE (reference sequence). The V end lost 1 base, the J end lost 8 bases, and 9 bases lay between the germline ends. CDR3 length equals 12 residues. The CDR3 DNA is TGTGCCAGCAGCTTGCCCGGAGGAGAAGCTTTCTTT. It translates to CASSLPGGEAFF.

The chain links TRBV10-3 to TRBJ1-1; TRBD1 aligns across 9 bases. This CDR3 contains 15 residues. V was pared by 10 bases and J by 0 bases, with 9 bases of the junction left unmatched. CDR1 and CDR2 from the germline V gene are ENHRY and SYGVKD. This CDR3 reads CASRDRVAVNTEAFF. The DNA of the CDR3 is TGTGCCAGCCGGGACAGGGTGGCGGTGAACACTGAAGCTTTCTTT.

The V gene is TRBV2, the J gene TRBJ2-1, with TRBD2 identical over 12 bases. The CDR3 has 17 amino acids. Unmatched junction bases numbered 13, after V lost 5 bases and J lost 8 bases. The germline CDR1 and CDR2 sequences are SNHLY and FYNNEI. In DNA, the CDR3 is TGTGCCAGCAGTACGGGGCTGCTAGCGGGGGGGCCGGATGAGCAGTTCTTC. This codes for CASSTGLLAGGPDEQFF.

This clone has a single count. The CDR3 is CASSYTHLAGGYEQYF. The CDR3 DNA sequence: TGTGCCAGCAGTTACACCCACCTAGCGGGGGGCTACGAGCAGTACTTC. V and J are TRBV6-2 or TRBV6-3 and TRBJ2-7; 11 bases are shared with TRBD2. The germline V gene has CDR1 MNHEY and CDR2 SVGEGT. The V and J ends lost 2 bases and 3 bases, in that order; junction bases with no gene match: 6. The CDR3 loop spans 16 amino acids.

The chain uses TRBV7-6 and TRBJ2-2, with D possibly TRBD2 on 6 matching bases. Trimming took 0 bases from V and 7 from J, leaving 9 bases between them. This CDR3 contains 14 residues. Germline V gene lookup returns CDR1 SGHVS and CDR2 FNYEAQ. The CDR3: CASSLAGGNGELFF. In DNA, the CDR3 is TGTGCCAGCAGCTTAGCTGGGGGGAACGGGGAGCTGTTTTTT.

The chain couples TRBV6-6 to TRBJ1-2, with D possibly matching TRBD1 (6 bases). V lost 7 bases and J 7 bases, leaving 16 bases between the germline ends. The germline V gene has CDR1 MNHNY and CDR2 SVGAGI (reference sequence). This CDR3 is built from 13 residues. CDR3 protein: CASTPLGASGYTF. The CDR3 bases are TGTGCCAGCACCCCCCTGGGGGCGAGTGGCTACACCTTC.

J is TRBJ2-1 and V is TRBV7-9; 8 bases are a match to TRBD2. From germline, CDR1 is SEHNR and CDR2 FQNEAQ (reference sequence). The V and J ends lost 5 bases and 5 bases, in that order; junction bases with no gene match: 5. The CDR3 has 14 amino acids. The CDR3 sequence is CASSPGGEHNEQFF. The DNA for the CDR3 is TGTGCCAGCAGCCCCGGGGGGGAGCACAATGAGCAGTTCTTC. The variable domain in full, with the rest retrieved from reference TRBV7-9 and TRBJ2-1, is DTGVSQNPRHKITKRGQNVTFRCDPISEHNRLYWYRQTLGQGPEFLTYFQNEAQLEKSRLLSDRFSAERPKGSFSTLEIQRTEQGDSAMYLCASSPGGEHNEQFFGPGTRLTVL.

The chain joins TRBV27 to TRBJ2-3; perhaps TRBD2 as D (6 bases). Germline CDR1 MNHEY, CDR2 SMNVEV (reference sequence). The CDR3 is made up of 12 amino acids. V lost 8 bases, J lost 7 bases, and 13 bases lay in between. The CDR3 nucleotides read TGTGCCAGCGGTGGAGGGAGGAATACGCAGTATTTT. It specifies CASGGGRNTQYF.

V and J are TRBV18 and TRBJ2-2, with 11 positions matching TRBD2. Germline CDR1 KGHSH, CDR2 LQKENI. The CDR3 has 17 residues. Trimming at V came to 0 bases and at J to 2 bases, leaving 2 bases not matched to a gene. This chain's CDR3 is CASSPPRLAGNTGELFF. The CDR3 bases are TGTGCCAGCTCACCACCGAGACTAGCGGGAAACACCGGGGAGCTGTTTTTT. The variable domain in full, with the rest retrieved from reference TRBV18 and TRBJ2-2, is NAGVMQNPRHLVRRRGQEARLRCSPMKGHSHVYWYRQLPEEGLKFMVYLQKENIIDESGMPKERFSAEFPKEGPSILRIQQVVRGDSAAYFCASSPPRLAGNTGELFFGEGSRLTVL.

The chain has TRBV28 and TRBJ2-1, with 9 bases aligning to TRBD1. This CDR3 is built from 15 residues. V lost 3 bases to trimming and J lost 10 bases; unmatched junction nucleotides: 10. The germline CDR1 and CDR2 sequences are MDHEN and SYDVKM. The CDR3, as DNA: TGTGCCAGCAGTTTCTCTCGCCCTGGACAGGGGGAGCAGTTCTTC. Residues: CASSFSRPGQGEQFF.

In nucleotides, the CDR3 is TGTGCCAGCAGTGCTAGCGGACAGGGGTACACCGGGGAGCTGTTTTTT. Translating gives CASSASGQGYTGELFF. V and J are TRBV6-4 and TRBJ2-2, with 9 bases aligning to TRBD1. After removal of 4 bases from V and 3 bases from J, the junction contained 6 bases not matched to a gene. CDR1 and CDR2 (germline): MRHNA, SNTAGT. The CDR3 runs to 16 residues.

The table lists this clone with a few counts. The CDR3 spells CASSDGDSTVNEQFF. As DNA, the CDR3 is TGTGCCAGCAGTGATGGGGACTCGACAGTCAATGAGCAGTTCTTC. The chain links TRBV6-4 to TRBJ2-1, with a possible D match to TRBD2 (6 bases). Trimming took 3 bases from V and 6 from J, leaving 15 bases between them. This CDR3 has 15 residues. The germline gives CDR1 MRHNA, CDR2 SNTAGT.

This clone was counted a single time. The chain uses TRBV7-8 and TRBJ2-1; D is perhaps TRBD2 (6 bases). The germline CDR1 and CDR2 sequences are SGHVS and FQNEAQ. Trimming took off 1 base at V and 10 bases at J, with 20 bases between the two ends. The CDR3 loop spans 16 amino acids. CDR3 protein: CASSLETGTFYREQFF. CDR3 DNA: TGTGCCAGCAGCTTAGAGACGGGGACTTTTTACAGGGAGCAGTTCTTC.

This clone appeared once. V gene TRBV5-1 combines with J gene TRBJ1-1; 7 bases match TRBD1. V shed 4 bases and J 1 base; nucleotides not matched to a gene: 7. The germline gives CDR1 SGHRS, CDR2 YFSETQ. The CDR3 spans 15 residues. The CDR3 region has the DNA TGCGCCAGCAGCCGATCCGGGACAGCGAACACTGAAGCTTTCTTT. Its protein product is CASSRSGTANTEAFF.

The DNA for the CDR3 is TGTGCCAGCAGCTCTACTAGCGGGAGCTCCTACGAGCAGTACTTC. Protein sequence: CASSSTSGSSYEQYF. The J gene is TRBJ2-7, the V gene TRBV11-2; 11 bases agree with TRBD2. V shed 4 bases, J shed 0 bases, and the junction held 2 bases outside the gene matches. Germline V gene sequence: CDR1 SGHAT, CDR2 FQNNGV. The CDR3 runs 15 residues.

This clone appeared a few times. The genes are TRBV19 and TRBJ1-6; D is undetermined. Germline V CDR1 and CDR2: LNHDA, SQIVND (reference sequence). The CDR3 has 12 residues. V lost 6 bases and J lost 10, with 10 bases in between. Here the CDR3 DNA reads TGTGCCAGTAGCACGGGTGGCTCACCCCTCCACTTT. This encodes CASSTGGSPLHF.